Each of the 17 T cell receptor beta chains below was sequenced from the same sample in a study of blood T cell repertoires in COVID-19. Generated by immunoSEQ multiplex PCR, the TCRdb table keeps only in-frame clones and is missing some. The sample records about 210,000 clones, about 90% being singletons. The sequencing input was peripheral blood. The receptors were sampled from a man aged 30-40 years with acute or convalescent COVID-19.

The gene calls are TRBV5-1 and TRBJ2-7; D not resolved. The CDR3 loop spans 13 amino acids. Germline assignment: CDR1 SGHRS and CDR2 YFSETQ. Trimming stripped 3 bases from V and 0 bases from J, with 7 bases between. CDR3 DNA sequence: TGCGCCAGCAGCTCCCTCGGCTCCTACGAGCAGTACTTC. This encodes CASSSLGSYEQYF.

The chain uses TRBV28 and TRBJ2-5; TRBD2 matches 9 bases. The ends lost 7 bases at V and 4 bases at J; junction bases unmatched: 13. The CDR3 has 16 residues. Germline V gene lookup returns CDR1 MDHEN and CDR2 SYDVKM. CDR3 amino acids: CASTLRPGLAGETQYF. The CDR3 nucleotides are TGTGCCAGCACCCTCCGGCCGGGACTAGCAGGAGAGACCCAGTACTTC.

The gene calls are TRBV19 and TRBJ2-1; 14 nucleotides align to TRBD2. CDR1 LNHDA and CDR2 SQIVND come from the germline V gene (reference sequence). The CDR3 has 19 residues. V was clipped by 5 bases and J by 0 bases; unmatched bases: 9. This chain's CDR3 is CASSPWTSGGLSSYNEQFF. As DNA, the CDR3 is TGTGCCAGTAGTCCCTGGACTAGCGGGGGGCTTAGCTCCTACAATGAGCAGTTCTTC.

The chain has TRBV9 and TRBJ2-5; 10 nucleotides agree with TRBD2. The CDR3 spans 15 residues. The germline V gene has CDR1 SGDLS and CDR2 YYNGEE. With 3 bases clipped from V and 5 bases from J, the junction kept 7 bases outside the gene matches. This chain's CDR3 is CASSGKRGGPETQYF. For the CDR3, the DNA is TGTGCCAGCAGCGGCAAGCGGGGGGGCCCGGAGACCCAGTACTTC.

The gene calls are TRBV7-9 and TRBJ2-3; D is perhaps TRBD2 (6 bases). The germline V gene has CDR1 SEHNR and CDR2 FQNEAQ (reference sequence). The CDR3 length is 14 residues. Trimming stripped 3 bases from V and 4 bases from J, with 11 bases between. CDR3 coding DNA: TGTGCCAGCAGCTTCAGTGGGGAGGCAGATACGCAGTATTTT. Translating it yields CASSFSGEADTQYF.

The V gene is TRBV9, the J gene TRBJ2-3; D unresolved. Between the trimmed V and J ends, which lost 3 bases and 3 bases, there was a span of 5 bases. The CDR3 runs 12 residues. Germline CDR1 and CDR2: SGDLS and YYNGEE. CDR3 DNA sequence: TGTGCCAGCAGCGCTAGGACAGATACGCAGTATTTT. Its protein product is CASSARTDTQYF.

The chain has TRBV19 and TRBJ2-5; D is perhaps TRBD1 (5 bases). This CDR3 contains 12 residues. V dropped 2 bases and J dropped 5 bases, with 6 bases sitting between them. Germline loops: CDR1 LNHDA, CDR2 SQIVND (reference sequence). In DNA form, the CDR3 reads TGTGCCAGTAGTATACAGGGTGAGACCCAGTACTTC. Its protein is CASSIQGETQYF.

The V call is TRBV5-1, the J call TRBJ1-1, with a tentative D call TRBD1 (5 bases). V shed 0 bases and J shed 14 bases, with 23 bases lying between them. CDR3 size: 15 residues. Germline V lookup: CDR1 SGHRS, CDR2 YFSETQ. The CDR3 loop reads CASSLVVLGGSNEFF. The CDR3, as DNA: TGCGCCAGCAGCTTGGTGGTCTTGGGGGGGTCAAACGAGTTCTTT.

This chain's CDR3 is CASGTTSGATDTQYF. In DNA form, the CDR3 reads TGTGCCAGCGGGACGACTAGCGGGGCCACAGATACGCAGTATTTT. The chain recombines TRBV9 with TRBJ2-3; TRBD2 aligns across 11 bases. The CDR3 runs 15 residues. Germline V CDR1 and CDR2: SGDLS, YYNGEE. J gave up 2 bases and V 7 bases, and 6 bases lay outside the gene matches. The complete variable domain, with remaining parts taken from reference TRBV9 and TRBJ2-3, reads DSGVTQTPKHLITATGQRVTLRCSPRSGDLSVYWYQQSLDQGLQFLIQYYNGEERAKGNILERFSAQQFPDLHSELNLSSLELGDSALYFCASGTTSGATDTQYFGPGTRLTVL.

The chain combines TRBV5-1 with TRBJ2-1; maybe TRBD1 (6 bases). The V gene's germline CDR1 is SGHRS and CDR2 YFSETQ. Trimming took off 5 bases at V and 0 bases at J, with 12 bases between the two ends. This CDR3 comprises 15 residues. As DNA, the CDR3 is TGCGCCAGCAGTCCCACAGGGATCTCCTACAATGAGCAGTTCTTC. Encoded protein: CASSPTGISYNEQFF.

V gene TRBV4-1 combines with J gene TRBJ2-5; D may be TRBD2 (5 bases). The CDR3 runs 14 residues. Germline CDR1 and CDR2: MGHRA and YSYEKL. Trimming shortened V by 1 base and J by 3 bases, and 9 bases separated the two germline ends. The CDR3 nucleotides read TGCGCCAGCAGCCAAGCGTCGGGGAAAGAGACCCAGTACTTC. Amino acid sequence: CASSQASGKETQYF.

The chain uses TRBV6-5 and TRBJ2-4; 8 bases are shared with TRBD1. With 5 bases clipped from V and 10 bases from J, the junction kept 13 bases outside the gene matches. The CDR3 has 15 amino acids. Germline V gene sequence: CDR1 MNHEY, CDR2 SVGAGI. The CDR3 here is CASSLLGDRSKIQYF. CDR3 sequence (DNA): TGTGCCAGCAGTCTACTTGGGGACAGGAGCAAGATTCAGTACTTC.

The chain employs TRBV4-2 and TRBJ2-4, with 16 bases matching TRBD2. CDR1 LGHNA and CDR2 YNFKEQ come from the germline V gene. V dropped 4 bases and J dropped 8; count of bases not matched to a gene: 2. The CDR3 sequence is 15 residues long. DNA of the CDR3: TGTGCCAGCAGCCGAGGGACTAGCGGGGGGGACATTCAGTACTTC. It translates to CASSRGTSGGDIQYF.

The CDR3 here is CASSWRGGGLEAFF. The CDR3 DNA follows: TGTGCCAGCAGCTGGAGGGGTGGCGGTTTAGAAGCTTTCTTT. The rearrangement joins TRBV5-6 to TRBJ1-1, with D possibly TRBD1 on 5 matching bases. The ends were cut back, 3 bases at V and 8 bases at J, with 17 bases in the middle. CDR3 length: 14 residues. Germline lookup yields CDR1 SGHDT and CDR2 YYEEEE.

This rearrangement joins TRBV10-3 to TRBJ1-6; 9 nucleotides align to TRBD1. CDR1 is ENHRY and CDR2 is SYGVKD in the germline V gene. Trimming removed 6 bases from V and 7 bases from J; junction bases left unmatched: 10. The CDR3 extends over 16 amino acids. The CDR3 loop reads CAISAGTGSQNSPLHF. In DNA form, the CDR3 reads TGTGCCATCAGCGCTGGGACAGGGTCGCAAAATTCACCCCTCCACTTT.

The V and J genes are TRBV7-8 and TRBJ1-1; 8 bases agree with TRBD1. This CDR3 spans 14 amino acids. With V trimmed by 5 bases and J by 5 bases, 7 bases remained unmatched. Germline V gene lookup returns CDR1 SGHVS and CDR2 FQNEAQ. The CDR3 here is CASSARTGRTEAFF. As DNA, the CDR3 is TGTGCCAGCAGCGCGAGGACAGGGAGGACTGAAGCTTTCTTT.

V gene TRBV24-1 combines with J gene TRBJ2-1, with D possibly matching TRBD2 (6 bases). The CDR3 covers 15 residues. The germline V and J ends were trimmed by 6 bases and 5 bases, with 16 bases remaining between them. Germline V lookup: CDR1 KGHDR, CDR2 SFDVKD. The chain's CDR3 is CATSNSLAPNNEQFF. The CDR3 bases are TGTGCCACCAGTAATAGTCTAGCGCCAAACAATGAGCAGTTCTTC.